A single sample is the source of the 32 T cell receptor beta chains below, sequenced in a study of blood T cell repertoires in COVID-19. Here immunoSEQ multiplex PCR was the method, and the copy in TCRdb shows in-frame clones only, minus some. The top ten clones hold around 12% of a sample with a few hundred thousand clones, around 89% of them seen once. The specimen was peripheral blood. The receptors originated from a woman aged 50 to 60 with COVID-19, enrolled during active disease.

The chain combines TRBV30 with TRBJ2-7; 7 bases are shared with TRBD2. Trimming took 1 base from V and 1 from J; bases not matched to a gene: 7. CDR3 length: 15 residues. Germline CDR1 GTSNPN, CDR2 SVGIG (reference sequence). The CDR3 here is CAWSARGDVSYEQYF. CDR3 DNA sequence: TGTGCCTGGAGTGCCCGGGGGGACGTATCCTACGAGCAGTACTTC.

The V gene is TRBV7-2, the J gene TRBJ2-2, with 13 positions matching TRBD2. CDR1 is SGHTA, CDR2 FQGNSA, per germline. This CDR3 has 16 amino acids. V lost 7 bases, J lost 8 bases, and 10 bases stayed unmatched. CDR3 bases: TGTGCCAGCAAGGGAACTAGCGGGGGGGCCTCAGGGGAGCTGTTTTTT. It is translated as CASKGTSGGASGELFF.

This clone was observed a few times. The gene calls are TRBV27 and TRBJ2-3; D ambiguous. Trimming took off 6 bases at V and 1 base at J, with 8 bases between the two ends. The CDR3 runs to 13 residues. The germline gives CDR1 MNHEY, CDR2 SMNVEV (reference sequence). The CDR3 sequence: CASRARGTDTQYF. DNA of the CDR3: TGTGCCAGCAGAGCGCGTGGCACAGATACGCAGTATTTT.

The chain uses TRBV25-1 and TRBJ2-5, with unresolved D. Between the trimmed V and J ends, which lost 3 bases and 2 bases, there was a span of 7 bases. CDR3 length equals 13 residues. The germline CDR1 and CDR2 sequences are MGHDK and SYGVNS. The CDR3 coding sequence is TGTGCCAGCAGTGATTACATTCAAGAGACCCAGTACTTC. The encoded protein is CASSDYIQETQYF. The entire variable domain, with the rest obtained from reference TRBV25-1 and TRBJ2-5, is as follows: EADIYQTPRYLVIGTGKKITLECSQTMGHDKMYWYQQDPGMELHLIHYSYGVNSTEKGDLSSESTVSRIRTEHFPLTLESARPSHTSQYLCASSDYIQETQYFGPGTRLLVL.

The genes are TRBV18 and TRBJ1-1, with D possibly matching TRBD1 (5 bases). Germline V gives CDR1 KGHSH, CDR2 LQKENI. Trimming removed 2 bases from V and 6 bases from J, with 19 bases in between. The CDR3 has 16 amino acids. The CDR3 DNA reads as TGTGCCAGCTCACCATACCTAGGGGCCCCTGAGGCTGAAGCTTTCTTT. Its protein is CASSPYLGAPEAEAFF.

This chain uses TRBV5-4 with TRBJ1-2; D is perhaps TRBD1 (5 bases). This CDR3 has 16 residues. The V gene lost 0 bases and the J gene lost 4 bases, with 16 bases spanning the gap. Germline V CDR1 and CDR2: SGHNT, YYREEE (reference sequence). The CDR3 bases are TGTGCCAGCAGCTTGGAGGGACTGCGTCTGGTCTATGGCTACACCTTC. This gives the protein CASSLEGLRLVYGYTF.

The rearrangement uses TRBV7-3 and TRBJ2-2; tentatively, D is TRBD1 (5 bases). V gave up 1 base and J gave up 7 bases, with 19 bases separating them. From germline, CDR1 is SGHTA and CDR2 FQGTGA. This CDR3 contains 17 residues. The CDR3 loop reads CASSLIPSGQASGELFF. CDR3 bases: TGTGCCAGCAGCTTAATTCCCTCAGGGCAGGCGAGCGGGGAGCTGTTTTTT.

The J gene is TRBJ2-5, the V gene TRBV24-1; D gene uncertain. Trimming took 6 bases from V and 5 from J, leaving 6 bases between them. The CDR3 runs 11 residues. CDR1 is KGHDR, CDR2 SFDVKD, per germline. CDR3 DNA sequence: TGTGCCACCAGTTCCTCCGAGACCCAGTACTTC. This translates into CATSSSETQYF.

This sequence joins TRBV7-2 and TRBJ2-3; D gene ambiguous. The V gene lost 1 base and the J gene lost 2 bases, with 7 bases spanning the gap. The CDR3 covers 14 residues. Germline V gene sequence: CDR1 SGHTA, CDR2 FQGNSA. CDR3 sequence reads: CASSLVSNTDTQYF. For the CDR3, the DNA is TGTGCCAGCAGCTTAGTGTCTAACACAGATACGCAGTATTTT.

This chain links TRBV6-2 or TRBV6-3 with TRBJ2-4; the match to TRBD2 covers 14 bases. Per germline, CDR1 MNHEY and CDR2 SVGEGT. Unmatched junction bases numbered 14, after V lost 6 bases and J lost 4 bases. The CDR3 spans 19 residues. The DNA for the CDR3 is TGTGCCAGCAGCCGTCCCGGGACTAGCGGGGGCACCCTTAAAAACATTCAGTACTTC. Its protein is CASSRPGTSGGTLKNIQYF.

J is TRBJ2-2 and V is TRBV4-2, with TRBD1 identical over 7 bases. The length of the CDR3 is 15 residues. V was pared by 4 bases and J by 4 bases, with 6 bases of the junction left unmatched. CDR1 LGHNA and CDR2 YNFKEQ come from the germline V gene. The chain's CDR3 is CASSRGQESTGELFF. The DNA of the CDR3 is TGTGCCAGCAGCCGAGGACAGGAGTCCACCGGGGAGCTGTTTTTT.

The genes are TRBV19 and TRBJ1-1; a weak D match, TRBD1 (5 bases). The V end lost 2 bases, the J end lost 7 bases, and 14 bases lay between the germline ends. CDR3 length: 14 amino acids. Germline V gene sequence: CDR1 LNHDA, CDR2 SQIVND (reference sequence). The DNA for the CDR3 is TGTGCCAGTAGTATAATTGGCCAGGGAGGTGAAGCTTTCTTT. Protein product: CASSIIGQGGEAFF.

The chain links TRBV18 to TRBJ2-1, with a tentative D call TRBD2 (5 bases). The V gene's germline CDR1 is KGHSH and CDR2 LQKENI. This CDR3 has 15 amino acids. Trimming left V 3 bases short and J 5 bases short, with 14 bases between. The CDR3 sequence: CASSPFSGTDNEQFF. The DNA for the CDR3 is TGTGCCAGCTCACCCTTTTCGGGAACCGACAATGAGCAGTTCTTC.

J is TRBJ2-4 and V is TRBV20-1, with 9 bases matching TRBD2. CDR1 and CDR2 (germline): DFQATT, SNEGSKA (reference sequence). The trim removed 3 bases at V and 6 bases at J, leaving 12 bases unmatched. CDR3 length equals 16 residues. CDR3: CSASSLSGGLLNIQYF. CDR3 sequence (DNA): TGCAGTGCTAGTAGCCTCAGCGGGGGGCTTTTAAACATTCAGTACTTC.

The chain carries TRBV14 and TRBJ1-4, with D maybe TRBD1 (5 bases). The germline gives CDR1 SGHDN, CDR2 FVKESK. The CDR3 contains 15 residues. V was shortened by 1 base and J by 8 bases, with 14 bases between the two germline ends. This CDR3 is CASSQGARTFEKLFF. In nucleotides, the CDR3 is TGTGCCAGCAGCCAAGGTGCTCGGACATTCGAAAAACTGTTTTTT.

This chain links TRBV6-5 with TRBJ1-5; D is unresolved. This CDR3 spans 15 amino acids. V was clipped by 5 bases and J by 6 bases, with 17 bases between them. CDR1 is MNHEY and CDR2 is SVGAGI in the germline V gene. The DNA of the CDR3 is TGTGCCAGCAGTCCCAGTTTAGGTACAGTTCAGCCCCAGCATTTT. It yields the protein CASSPSLGTVQPQHF.

The rearrangement links TRBV24-1 to TRBJ1-5; D is unclear. CDR1 is KGHDR, CDR2 SFDVKD, per germline. The CDR3 contains 15 residues. V was shortened by 3 bases and J by 8 bases, with 16 bases between the two germline ends. The CDR3 DNA reads as TGTGCCACCAGTGATGCCACAATGGGCGGGGAGCCCCAGCATTTT. It specifies CATSDATMGGEPQHF.

The chain links TRBV15 to TRBJ2-2; D possibly corresponds to TRBD1 (5 bases). CDR3 size: 17 residues. CDR1 is LNHNV, CDR2 YYDKDF, per germline (reference sequence). V was cut by 1 base and J by 4 bases, with 16 bases left in between. The CDR3 here is CATSRVRVVRGTGELFF. CDR3 nucleotide sequence: TGTGCCACCAGCAGAGTGCGTGTGGTAAGGGGCACCGGGGAGCTGTTTTTT.

This rearrangement joins TRBV5-1 to TRBJ2-7; 9 bases agree with TRBD1. The germline V gene encodes CDR1 SGHRS and CDR2 YFSETQ. Trimming took 4 bases from V and 7 from J; bases not matched to a gene: 6. This CDR3 comprises 13 residues. CDR3: CASSTTGTGEQYF. DNA for the CDR3: TGCGCCAGCAGCACCACCGGGACAGGGGAGCAGTACTTC.

This clone was seen a single time. This chain uses TRBV6-6 with TRBJ2-2, with unresolved D. Germline CDR1 and CDR2: MNHNY and SVGAGI (reference sequence). V was pared by 0 bases and J by 5 bases, with 10 bases between. This CDR3 region has 15 residues. This CDR3 reads CASSYSMQTTGELFF. CDR3 nucleotide sequence: TGTGCCAGCAGTTACTCGATGCAGACTACCGGGGAGCTGTTTTTT.

This clone appeared once. The J gene is TRBJ1-6, the V gene TRBV5-1; maybe TRBD1 (6 bases). Trimming took 0 bases from V and 4 from J, leaving 11 bases between them. Germline V gives CDR1 SGHRS, CDR2 YFSETQ. The CDR3 has 16 residues. CDR3 protein: CASSLVAGQYNSPLHF. The CDR3 DNA sequence: TGCGCCAGCAGCTTGGTAGCAGGACAGTATAATTCACCCCTCCACTTT.

The chain recombines TRBV7-2 with TRBJ1-3, with D perhaps matching TRBD1 (5 bases). CDR1 and CDR2 (germline): SGHTA, FQGNSA. V was clipped by 7 bases and J by 2 bases, with 15 bases between them. CDR3 length: 15 residues. The CDR3 DNA reads as TGTGCCAGCACCTTTTCGTGGGGGGCTGGAAACACCATATATTTT. This gives the protein CASTFSWGAGNTIYF.

V is TRBV29-1 and J is TRBJ2-1, with 8 positions matching TRBD1. After removal of 0 bases from V and 0 bases from J, the junction contained 7 bases not matched to a gene. CDR1 and CDR2 (germline): SQVTM, ANQGSEA. CDR3 size: 17 residues. The CDR3 sequence: CSVEETGVRSSYNEQFF. CDR3 nucleotides: TGCAGCGTTGAAGAGACAGGGGTTCGGAGCTCCTACAATGAGCAGTTCTTC.

J is TRBJ1-1 and V is TRBV6-5; D may be TRBD1 (5 bases). V shed 7 bases and J shed 1 base, with 13 bases lying between them. CDR1 is MNHEY, CDR2 SVGAGI, per germline. The CDR3 covers 14 residues. The CDR3 sequence: CASKGPRRNTEAFF. The CDR3, as DNA: TGTGCCAGCAAGGGGCCTCGGCGGAACACTGAAGCTTTCTTT.

The chain links TRBV5-6 to TRBJ1-1; D unresolved. This CDR3 has 13 residues. V was shortened by 4 bases and J by 5 bases, with 12 bases between the two germline ends. The germline CDR1 and CDR2 sequences are SGHDT and YYEEEE. The CDR3 sequence is CASSMWANTEAFF. The CDR3 DNA reads TGTGCCAGCAGCATGTGGGCGAATACTGAAGCTTTCTTT.

The CDR3 DNA reads TGTGCCAGCAGCGTAGTCGGGGGGGAGGCGGAGACCCAGTACTTC. Translated: CASSVVGGEAETQYF. The chain recombines TRBV9 with TRBJ2-5, with TRBD2 matching 8 bases. CDR3 size: 15 residues. Germline trimming cut 0 bases from V and 5 bases from J; bases unmatched to any gene: 6. The germline V gene has CDR1 SGDLS and CDR2 YYNGEE. Full variable domain (outside the CDR3, taken from reference TRBV9 and TRBJ2-5): DSGVTQTPKHLITATGQRVTLRCSPRSGDLSVYWYQQSLDQGLQFLIQYYNGEERAKGNILERFSAQQFPDLHSELNLSSLELGDSALYFCASSVVGGEAETQYFGPGTRLLVL.

The V call is TRBV4-1, the J call TRBJ2-5; 7 bases map to TRBD2. J lost 2 bases, V lost 2 bases, and 5 bases had no gene match. The CDR3 is 15 amino acids. From germline, CDR1 is MGHRA and CDR2 YSYEKL. The CDR3 loop reads CASSQPGTTQETQYF. The CDR3 coding sequence is TGCGCCAGCAGCCAACCTGGGACTACGCAAGAGACCCAGTACTTC.

The chain combines TRBV11-1 with TRBJ1-1, with D unclear. Germline V CDR1 and CDR2: SGHAT, FQDESV (reference sequence). CDR3 length equals 13 residues. The germline V and J ends were trimmed by 1 base and 7 bases, with 10 bases remaining between them. In DNA form, the CDR3 reads TGTGCCAGCAGCTTAGGTGCCATCGGTGAAGCTTTCTTT. Protein product: CASSLGAIGEAFF.

This clone occurred once. The rearrangement joins TRBV27 to TRBJ2-6; 8 positions match TRBD2. Trimming took 0 bases from V and 0 from J; bases not matched to a gene: 10. This CDR3 has 20 residues. Germline-derived CDR1 and CDR2 are MNHEY and SMNVEV (reference sequence). DNA for the CDR3: TGTGCCAGCAGTTTATCACTTACCTTAGCGGGGCGCTCTGGGGCCAACGTCCTGACTTTC. It translates to CASSLSLTLAGRSGANVLTF.

The rearrangement uses TRBV14 and TRBJ2-1; D is unresolved. The CDR3 covers 13 residues. Between the trimmed V and J ends, which lost 1 base and 10 bases, there was a span of 11 bases. CDR1 and CDR2 from the germline V gene are SGHDN and FVKESK. CDR3 residues: CASSQANPSEQFF. The CDR3 DNA sequence: TGTGCCAGCAGCCAAGCTAATCCCTCAGAGCAGTTCTTC.

The V and J genes are TRBV6-5 and TRBJ1-5; perhaps TRBD1 as D (5 bases). Germline CDR1 reads MNHEY; CDR2 reads SVGAGI. The CDR3 is 13 residues long. With 7 bases removed from V and 3 bases from J, the gap between germline ends came to 10 bases. The CDR3 coding sequence is TGTGCCAGCAAGGGGATAGACAATCAGCCCCAGCATTTT. This translates into CASKGIDNQPQHF.

V is TRBV28 and J is TRBJ1-4; weak D call: TRBD1 (5 bases). The length of the CDR3 is 15 residues. The V gene lost 6 bases and the J gene lost 5 bases, with 16 bases spanning the gap. Germline V gene data show CDR1 as MDHEN and CDR2 as SYDVKM. The CDR3 sequence is CASSPAGGMNEKLFF. For the CDR3, the DNA is TGTGCCAGCAGCCCCGCCGGGGGGATGAATGAAAAACTGTTTTTT.